These 13 T cell receptor beta chains originate from one sample sequenced in a study of CD8 T cells in Susac syndrome. Random-hexamer reverse transcription was applied to about 0.5 to 1 ug RNA. Using its own MiXCR run on the immunoSEQ multiplex PCR reads, TCRdb lists one record per CDR3 protein. The profile shows 15,000 to 20,000 distinct CDR3 sequences, roughly 95% of them singletons. The sample comprised CD8+ T cells from PBMCs. These receptor sequences come from a human donor in good health.

The chain recombines TRBV27 with TRBJ2-7; 7 nucleotides agree with TRBD2. The length of the CDR3 is 15 residues. J lost 2 bases, V lost 3 bases, and 7 bases had no gene match. Germline values: CDR1 MNHEY, CDR2 SMNVEV (reference sequence). The CDR3, as DNA: TGTGCCAGCAGTTTGAACCGGGAGGTAACCTACGAGCAGTACTTC. Its translation: CASSLNREVTYEQYF.

The rearrangement joins TRBV18 to TRBJ1-1, with D tentatively TRBD1 (5 bases). The CDR3 consists of 15 residues. From germline, CDR1 is KGHSH and CDR2 LQKENI. The ends were cut back, 7 bases at V and 5 bases at J, with 20 bases in the middle. CDR3 sequence: CASFPTGASGTEAFF. The CDR3 DNA sequence: TGTGCCAGCTTTCCAACCGGGGCCTCGGGGACTGAAGCTTTCTTT. Full variable domain (missing parts from reference TRBV18 and TRBJ1-1): NAGVMQNPRHLVRRRGQEARLRCSPMKGHSHVYWYRQLPEEGLKFMVYLQKENIIDESGMPKERFSAEFPKEGPSILRIQQVVRGDSAAYFCASFPTGASGTEAFFGQGTRLTVV.

The chain couples TRBV2 to TRBJ2-3, with 10 bases matching TRBD2. The V segment lost 4 bases and the J segment 1 base; nucleotides outside the gene matches: 2. The V gene's germline CDR1 is SNHLY and CDR2 FYNNEI. The CDR3 sequence is 15 residues long. CDR3 in amino acids: CASSAGTSGTDTQYF. The CDR3 region has the DNA TGTGCCAGCAGTGCCGGGACTAGCGGCACAGATACGCAGTATTTT.

This chain joins TRBV20-1 and TRBJ1-1, with 11 bases matching TRBD1. Germline V CDR1 and CDR2: DFQATT, SNEGSKA (reference sequence). This CDR3 is built from 15 residues. The V gene end was trimmed by 6 bases and the J gene end by 10 bases; junction bases not matched to a gene: 16. Written as DNA, the CDR3 is TGCAGTGCCCGGGGACAGGGGGACATCCTCAAGGGAGCTTTCTTT. It yields the protein CSARGQGDILKGAFF.

V gene TRBV29-1 combines with J gene TRBJ2-5, with D possibly matching TRBD1 (6 bases). The length of the CDR3 is 12 residues. V lost 5 bases, J lost 2 bases, and 9 bases lay in between. Per the germline V gene, CDR1 is SQVTM and CDR2 is ANQGSEA. The chain's CDR3 is CSVSRGQETQYF. The CDR3, as DNA: TGCAGCGTTTCCAGGGGACAAGAGACCCAGTACTTC.

The rearrangement links TRBV5-1 to TRBJ2-7; TRBD2 might be the D (6 bases). CDR3 length equals 14 residues. Germline CDR1 is SGHRS and CDR2 is YFSETQ. Trimming removed 0 bases from V and 5 bases from J, with 12 bases in between. The chain's CDR3 is CASSLARETDEQYF. The CDR3 nucleotides are TGCGCCAGCAGCTTGGCCCGGGAGACGGACGAGCAGTACTTC.

Here the CDR3 DNA reads TGTGCCAGCAGTGCCCCCATACTCATACCGGGGTGGGCCGGTTGCAATCAGCCCCAGCATTTT. Translating it yields CASSAPILIPGWAGCNQPQHF. The genes are TRBV6-1 and TRBJ1-5, with D unresolved. CDR3 length equals 21 residues. V lost 4 bases to trimming and J lost 2 bases, with 30 bases between them. CDR1 is MNHNS and CDR2 is SASEGT in the germline V gene.

The chain couples TRBV29-1 to TRBJ2-3; 7 bases line up with TRBD1. The CDR3 is made up of 14 amino acids. V lost 0 bases to trimming and J lost 2 bases; unmatched junction nucleotides: 2. In germline, CDR1 is SQVTM, CDR2 ANQGSEA. The CDR3 DNA is TGCAGCGTTGAAGAGACAGGGCACACAGATACGCAGTATTTT. Protein: CSVEETGHTDTQYF.

The chain carries TRBV12-3 or TRBV12-4 and TRBJ2-1; 12 bases line up with TRBD2. The junction had 11 bases not matched to a gene; V was cut back by 6 bases and J by 2 bases. The CDR3 spans 18 residues. The CDR3 here is CASRSSGRDSSAYNEQFF. CDR3 coding DNA: TGTGCCAGCAGGTCTAGCGGGAGGGACTCGAGCGCCTACAATGAGCAGTTCTTC.

The chain is built from TRBV20-1 and TRBJ1-1; weak D call: TRBD1 (6 bases). The V and J ends lost 5 bases and 10 bases respectively, with 29 bases between them. Per the germline V gene, CDR1 is DFQATT and CDR2 is SNEGSKA (reference sequence). The CDR3 is made up of 16 amino acids. The CDR3 bases are TGCAGTGCTGCTTCTCTACCTGGACAGCCCAAATCGACAGCTTTCTTT. Amino acid sequence: CSAASLPGQPKSTAFF.

The rearrangement joins TRBV29-1 to TRBJ2-1; D not resolved. CDR3 size: 12 residues. V lost 6 bases, J lost 5 bases, and 11 bases lay in between. CDR1 and CDR2 from the germline V gene are SQVTM and ANQGSEA. The CDR3 protein is CSVVVVDNEQFF. The CDR3 nucleotides read TGCAGCGTCGTAGTTGTGGACAATGAGCAGTTCTTC.

The J gene is TRBJ2-5, the V gene TRBV6-6; D may be TRBD1 (5 bases). Trimming cost V 0 bases and J 1 base, with 9 bases left between them. The CDR3 sequence is 15 residues long. Germline CDR1 and CDR2: MNHNY and SVGAGI (reference sequence). CDR3 sequence reads: CASSYSKQAQETQYF. For the CDR3, the DNA is TGTGCCAGCAGTTACTCGAAACAGGCCCAAGAGACCCAGTACTTC.

The rearrangement links TRBV9 to TRBJ2-7, with 8 bases aligning to TRBD1. Trimming at V came to 0 bases and at J to 3 bases, leaving 2 bases not matched to a gene. This CDR3 comprises 14 residues. Per the germline V gene, CDR1 is SGDLS and CDR2 is YYNGEE. The CDR3 bases are TGTGCCAGCAGCGTAGCGGGGACAGGCTACGAGCAGTACTTC. This sequence encodes CASSVAGTGYEQYF.